This TCR beta chain was identified in a study of control samples from healthy donors and cancer patients (dated by TCRdb to the early 2020s). About this clone: Its antigen target is currently unknown. No much larger clonotype is one base removed from it; base qualities were not supplied.

CDR1 and CDR2, per the germline V gene, are MNHEY and SVGAGI. For this chain, trimming is 2 bases at the V end and 3 bases at the J end, and the number of junction bases without a gene match is 7. Measured from the cysteine to the phenylalanine, the CDR3 is 16 residues long. Solely the CDR3 DNA is kept, with 48 bases framed from the first base. The library relied on the immunoSEQ multiplex PCR assay. Held by TCRdb, this immuneACCESS table contains in-frame sequences only and omits some clones. Under half of the omission traces to an unresolved V gene where checked; the cause of the rest is unknown. This sample is represented by about 85,000 clones; about 90% of them were singletons. Less than 7% of the sample rests with the top ten.

The sequence is built from TRBV6-5 and TRBJ2-7, with 10 central nucleotides matching TRBD1. This TCR was recovered from a man aged 50-59 years in good health. Input material: blood. The nucleotides are TGTGCCAGCAGTTACCGAGGGACAGGGGCCCTCTACGAGCAGTACTTC. Translated, this gives CASSYRGTGALYEQYF.